This T cell receptor beta chain stems from a study of radiotherapy plus CTLA-4 blockade in lung cancer. Overall study: With 25% to 35% of patients having disease control, objective responses were seen in about 17%. The study's findings and limits: In blood, after radiotherapy plus ipilimumab, tumor-derived TCR clones expanded. The best prediction of response reportedly came from early blood T cell clone dynamics, with interferon-beta.

The CDR3 spans 13 residues. V was clipped by 5 bases and J by 7 bases, with 12 bases between them. CDR1 and CDR2 (germline): MNHEY, SVGAGI. Assay used: immunoSEQ multiplex PCR; TCRdb lists only in-frame clones, some missing. The sample lists 9,500 to 15,000 clones, around 84% seen once, with over 25% in the top ten. With regard to this clone: Its antigen is unidentified.

Patients with chemo-refractory metastatic non-small-cell lung cancer received focal radiation plus CTLA-4 blockade with ipilimumab. The chain couples TRBV6-5 to TRBJ1-5; D is perhaps TRBD1 (5 bases). The sequenced sample was peripheral blood, obtained from a patient treated with radiotherapy plus ipilimumab. The clonotype originates from a human donor with non-small cell lung cancer that progressed on radiotherapy plus ipilimumab. CDR3 protein: CASSPWQGQPQHF. The CDR3 bases are TGTGCCAGCAGTCCCTGGCAGGGACAGCCCCAGCATTTT.